This TCR beta chain was sequenced in a study of shared clonotypes between healthy human individuals. Those who donated were healthy HIV-negative adults, with no recent acute infections or vaccinations reported. CDR3 length: 15 amino acids. The J segment lost 8 bases and the V segment lost 8 bases, leaving 12 bases of the junction unmatched. From germline, CDR1 is SNHLY and CDR2 FYNNEI. The assay was immunoSEQ multiplex PCR, and TCRdb's table has in-frame clones only and misses some. The data show a few hundred thousand clones, more than 60% seen once. Input material: memory CD4+ T cells sorted from blood. The subset: CD45RA-negative fraction. The receptor was isolated from a man aged 25-40 years in good health. The rearrangement uses TRBV2 and TRBJ1-6; TRBD1 matches 7 bases. The CDR3 spells CASSQQGTQHSPLHF. In nucleotides, the CDR3 is TGTGCCAGCTCACAACAGGGGACCCAACATTCACCCCTCCACTTT.